These T cell receptor beta chains were read from a single sample in a study of cytomegalovirus exposure and HLA in healthy donors. The table came from immunoSEQ multiplex PCR; TCRdb's copy has only in-frame clones and leaves some out. The table has some 180,000 clones, roughly 85% seen once; the top ten hold around 4.8%. The sequencing input was PBMCs. The receptors come from a woman aged 30 to 39 in good health and CMV-seropositive. CDR3s include the opening cysteine and the closing phenylalanine or tryptophan. The D gene is left open where the match is weak. Expanded clones are given a class, and other clones once, few, many or no size at all.

J gene,clone size,V gene,D gene,CDR3 DNA,CDR3 protein
TRBJ1-2,-,TRBV2,-,TGTGCCAGCAGTGAATCCCCCGCGCGGGGGGTTAGGTATGGCTACACCTTC,CASSESPARGVRYGYTF
TRBJ2-2,-,TRBV10-3,TRBD2,TGTGCCATCAGCCCGCGGGGGGAGGACACCGGGGAGCTGTTTTTT,CAISPRGEDTGELFF
TRBJ1-1,-,TRBV6-5,TRBD1,TGTGCCAGCAGTTACTCCCGGACAGGACTGAACACTGAAGCTTTCTTT,CASSYSRTGLNTEAFF
TRBJ2-1,-,TRBV5-1,TRBD2,TGCGCCAGCAGCTCCGAGGGACTAGCGGGAGTGAATGAGCAGTTCTTC,CASSSEGLAGVNEQFF
TRBJ2-5,-,TRBV5-1,TRBD2,TGCGCCAGCAGCTTACCCGGACTAGCGGGAGAGACCCAGTACTTC,CASSLPGLAGETQYF
TRBJ1-2,-,TRBV7-2,TRBD1,TGTGCCAGCAGCCCGCGACAGGGCCCCTATGGCTACACCTTC,CASSPRQGPYGYTF
TRBJ2-5,-,TRBV4-3,TRBD2,TGCGCCAGCAGCCAAGAACTAGCGGGAGTAGAGACCCAGTACTTC,CASSQELAGVETQYF
TRBJ1-2,few,TRBV11-2,-,TGTGCCAGCAGCTCCTCGCGGGGTTATGGCTACACCTTC,CASSSSRGYGYTF
TRBJ1-1,-,TRBV9,-,TGTGCCAGCAGCCCGGGACACCTTGAAGCTTTCTTT,CASSPGHLEAFF
TRBJ1-1,-,TRBV6-5,-,TGTGCCAGCACGACCCCAGGGGTCGAAACTGAAGCTTTCTTT,CASTTPGVETEAFF
TRBJ1-5,-,TRBV6-5,TRBD1,TGTGCCAGCAGTCGACGACAGGGAGGTCAGCCCCAGCATTTT,CASSRRQGGQPQHF
TRBJ2-7,-,TRBV19,TRBD2,TGTGCCAGTAGTACACGACTAGCGGGGTTAAGCGAGCAGTACTTC,CASSTRLAGLSEQYF
TRBJ2-7,-,TRBV15,-,TGTGCCACCAGCAGCACCACTAAGCAGTACTTC,CATSSTTKQYF
TRBJ1-1,-,TRBV30,-,TGTGCCCAGGAGGGGGGGAGCACTGAAGCTTTCTTT,CAQEGGSTEAFF
TRBJ2-5,-,TRBV11-2,-,TGTGCCAGCAGTCGGGACACCATAGAGACCCAGTACTTC,CASSRDTIETQYF
TRBJ1-2,-,TRBV5-1,-,TGCGCCAGCAGCTTGTTTCAGGCAGAAAGTAACTATGGCTACACCTTC,CASSLFQAESNYGYTF
TRBJ2-3,-,TRBV4-1,TRBD2,TGCGCCAGCAGCCGACCTTTTAGGGTGGCGGGGGGCCCAGATACGCAGTATTTT,CASSRPFRVAGGPDTQYF
TRBJ2-7,-,TRBV19,TRBD2,TGTGCCAGTAGTACTGGACTAGGAGGCGAGCAGTACTTC,CASSTGLGGEQYF
TRBJ2-2,-,TRBV6-5,-,TGTGCCAGCAGTTTCCTGACAGGCTCGGTGGGGGAGCTGTTTTTT,CASSFLTGSVGELFF
TRBJ1-3,-,TRBV27,-,TGTGCCAGCAGTCGGGAGTTCCTCTCTGGAAACACCATATATTTT,CASSREFLSGNTIYF
TRBJ2-7,-,TRBV11-3,-,TGTGCCAGCAGTCCAGACACTCCCTACGAGCAGTACTTC,CASSPDTPYEQYF
TRBJ2-2,-,TRBV4-3,TRBD2,TGCGCCAGCAGCCAACAGGGACTAGCGGGGGGAGCGAACACCGGGGAGCTGTTTTTT,CASSQQGLAGGANTGELFF
TRBJ2-7,-,TRBV4-1,TRBD1,TGCGCCAGCAGCCAAGTCCCGGACAGGGGATACTACGAGCAGTACTTC,CASSQVPDRGYYEQYF
TRBJ2-1,-,TRBV10-1,-,TGCGCCGGACTTTACAATGAGCAGTTCTTC,CAGLYNEQFF
TRBJ2-7,-,TRBV2,-,TGTGCCAGCAGTCGGTCCTACGAGCAGTACTTC,CASSRSYEQYF
TRBJ1-1,-,TRBV6-1,TRBD1,TGTGCCAGCAGAAAGGGACAGGTATACACTGAAGCTTTCTTT,CASRKGQVYTEAFF
TRBJ1-2,-,TRBV4-3,-,TGCGCCAGCAGTTCCAGACCCGGGGACTATGGCTACACCTTC,CASSSRPGDYGYTF
TRBJ2-3,-,TRBV7-9,-,TGTGCCAGCAGCTTAGAGACGGGGGGCACAGATACGCAGTATTTT,CASSLETGGTDTQYF
TRBJ1-3,-,TRBV5-6,-,TGTGCCAGCAGTGGCCTAGTATTCTCTGGAAACACCATATATTTT,CASSGLVFSGNTIYF
TRBJ2-1,-,TRBV5-1,-,TGCGCCAGCAGCCAGGGGAATGAGCAGTTCTTC,CASSQGNEQFF
TRBJ2-7,-,TRBV15,TRBD1,TGTGCCACCAGCAGTCCCGGACAGGGTGCCTACGAGCAGTACTTC,CATSSPGQGAYEQYF
TRBJ1-1,-,TRBV7-9,-,TGTGCCAGCAGCTTAAACCAGGGGAACACTGAAGCTTTCTTT,CASSLNQGNTEAFF
TRBJ2-3,few,TRBV29-1,-,TGCAGCGTTGGTGTTATCGGCTCGGGACATGGGGGAGCAGATACGCAGTATTTT,CSVGVIGSGHGGADTQYF
TRBJ2-7,-,TRBV7-9,TRBD1,TGTGCCAGCAGCTTAGTGCCGGGACAGGGAATGCGCAACTACGAGCAGTACTTC,CASSLVPGQGMRNYEQYF
TRBJ1-5,-,TRBV6-1,-,TGTGCCAGCAGCCAGGGTTGGGGCCTAGATCAGCCCCAGCATTTT,CASSQGWGLDQPQHF
TRBJ2-2,-,TRBV10-3,-,TGTGCCATCAGTGAATCTGGGCCCCTCACCGGGGAGCTGTTTTTT,CAISESGPLTGELFF
TRBJ2-1,-,TRBV2,-,TGTGCCAGCTCATACTTCAGGGAAAATGAGCAGTTCTTC,CASSYFRENEQFF
TRBJ1-2,-,TRBV5-1,TRBD1,TGCGCCAGCAGCTTGGAGGGACAGGATTACGGCTACACCTTC,CASSLEGQDYGYTF
TRBJ2-5,-,TRBV6-1,-,TGTGCCAGCAGTGTCAACCCGGGAAGGGGGGAGACCCAGTACTTC,CASSVNPGRGETQYF
TRBJ1-2,-,TRBV6-5,-,TGTGCCAGAAACCCCCCCGCGGGAACTAACTATGGCTACACCTTC,CARNPPAGTNYGYTF
TRBJ1-1,-,TRBV29-1,-,TGCAGCGTTGAAAAGGGGATTCGCACTGAAGCTTTCTTT,CSVEKGIRTEAFF
TRBJ1-3,-,TRBV2,TRBD1,TGTGCCAGCAGCCCCGGGACAGGAAGACTCTCTGGAAACACCATATATTTT,CASSPGTGRLSGNTIYF